A single sample gave rise to the 26 T cell receptor beta chains below, sequenced in a study of CD8 T cells in Susac syndrome. With random hexamers, roughly 0.5 to 1 ug RNA was reverse transcribed. TCRdb reanalysed the immunoSEQ multiplex PCR reads using MiXCR and keeps one entry per CDR3 protein. The table shows about 300,000 distinct CDR3 sequences, with about 91% occurring only once. The sequenced sample was CD8+ T cells from PBMCs. The receptors come from a human donor with multiple sclerosis.

This sequence joins TRBV7-3 and TRBJ1-1; a weak D match, TRBD1 (5 bases). The CDR3 runs 14 residues. Germline V gene data show CDR1 as SGHTA and CDR2 as FQGTGA. V was cut by 2 bases and J by 14 bases, with 21 bases left in between. DNA for the CDR3: TGTGCCAGCAGCTTAGGCCCTGGGGCGCGACGGGGATTCTTT. This sequence encodes CASSLGPGARRGFF.

The genes are TRBV30 and TRBJ2-3; D unclear. Germline V gene data show CDR1 as GTSNPN and CDR2 as SVGIG (reference sequence). The CDR3 sequence is 11 residues long. Trimming shortened V by 3 bases and J by 2 bases, and 3 bases separated the two germline ends. CDR3: CAWSVTDTQYF. The CDR3 DNA reads as TGTGCCTGGAGCGTCACAGATACGCAGTATTTT.

The chain employs TRBV19 and TRBJ2-7; 11 bases align to TRBD1. V shed 7 bases, J shed 2 bases, and the junction held 7 bases outside the gene matches. Looked up from germline, CDR1 is LNHDA and CDR2 is SQIVND (reference sequence). This CDR3 has 15 amino acids. The CDR3 region has the DNA TGTGCCAGTACCTACTCGGGACAGGGGGCCTACGAGCAGTACTTC. This encodes CASTYSGQGAYEQYF.

This clonotype was detected once. The chain joins TRBV10-3 to TRBJ2-1, with a tentative D call TRBD1 (7 bases). Per germline, CDR1 ENHRY and CDR2 SYGVKD. V gave up 6 bases and J gave up 4 bases, with 10 bases separating them. There are 13 residues in the CDR3. The CDR3 nucleotides read TGTGCCATCAGGGCGGGACAGTACAATGAGCAGTTCTTC. Translation gives CAIRAGQYNEQFF.

This rearrangement joins TRBV9 to TRBJ2-1; no firm D call. The germline V and J ends were trimmed by 0 bases and 16 bases, with 23 bases remaining between them. CDR1 SGDLS and CDR2 YYNGEE come from the germline V gene. The CDR3 runs 15 residues. This CDR3 is CASSVGPMAAPAPFF. The CDR3, as DNA: TGTGCCAGCAGCGTAGGACCCATGGCGGCTCCGGCCCCTTTCTTC. Combining the CDR3 with reference TRBV9 and TRBJ2-1 gives the whole variable domain DSGVTQTPKHLITATGQRVTLRCSPRSGDLSVYWYQQSLDQGLQFLIQYYNGEERAKGNILERFSAQQFPDLHSELNLSSLELGDSALYFCASSVGPMAAPAPFFGPGTRLTVL.

The gene calls are TRBV2 and TRBJ1-5; TRBD1 agrees at 8 bases. The length of the CDR3 is 14 residues. The germline CDR1 and CDR2 sequences are SNHLY and FYNNEI. V was pared by 1 base and J by 6 bases, with 2 bases of the junction left unmatched. The CDR3 sequence: CASSEGQGFQPQHF. CDR3 nucleotides: TGTGCCAGCAGTGAAGGACAGGGGTTTCAGCCCCAGCATTTT.

In its sample, this clonotype was seen once. CDR3 sequence: CSAQGQNTEAFF. The CDR3 DNA sequence: TGCAGTGCTCAGGGGCAGAACACTGAAGCTTTCTTT. The chain carries TRBV20-1 and TRBJ1-1, with a tentative D call TRBD1 (6 bases). The CDR3 is 12 residues long. CDR1 is DFQATT, CDR2 SNEGSKA, per germline (reference sequence). V lost 5 bases to trimming and J lost 1 base, with 8 bases between them.

This clonotype has just one count. The CDR3 DNA is TGTGCCAGCTCACCACCGGCTAGCGGAGAGACCCAGTACTTC. It translates to CASSPPASGETQYF. This sequence joins TRBV18 and TRBJ2-5, with 7 bases that match TRBD2. From germline, CDR1 is KGHSH and CDR2 LQKENI. V lost 0 bases and J lost 4; bases outside the gene matches: 2. The CDR3 sequence is 14 residues long.

The chain combines TRBV6-2 or TRBV6-3 with TRBJ2-1, with 7 nucleotides matching TRBD1. Germline V CDR1 and CDR2: MNHEY, SVGEGT. The CDR3 is made up of 15 amino acids. V trimming: 6 bases; J trimming: 5 bases; junction bases outside the gene matches: 10. CDR3 in DNA: TGTGCCAGCAGACGGCCGGGACAGACGAACAATGAGCAGTTCTTC. It yields the protein CASRRPGQTNNEQFF.

This CDR3 reads CASGGSGNTIYF. The DNA of the CDR3 is TGTGCCAGCGGAGGGTCTGGAAACACCATATATTTT. The chain carries TRBV28 and TRBJ1-3, with D unresolved. The CDR3 consists of 12 residues. V was trimmed by 8 bases and J by 1 base, leaving 6 bases between them. The germline V gene has CDR1 MDHEN and CDR2 SYDVKM.

V is TRBV3-1 and J is TRBJ2-6; 9 bases match TRBD1. J was trimmed by 1 base and V by 0 bases; bases with no gene match: 7. The germline gives CDR1 LGHDT, CDR2 YNNKEL (reference sequence). The CDR3 loop spans 19 amino acids. The CDR3 sequence is CASSQEDRTGVSGANVLTF. The DNA for the CDR3 is TGTGCCAGCAGCCAAGAGGACCGGACAGGGGTATCTGGGGCCAACGTCCTGACTTTC.

The gene calls are TRBV27 and TRBJ2-3, with D maybe TRBD2 (6 bases). Trimming stripped 7 bases from V and 6 bases from J, with 14 bases between. The germline CDR1 and CDR2 sequences are MNHEY and SMNVEV (reference sequence). The CDR3 loop spans 13 amino acids. CDR3 coding DNA: TGTGCCAGCAAACGGGACTCAATCGATACGCAGTATTTT. This encodes CASKRDSIDTQYF.

The CDR3 region is CASSLVRTDEQYF. The CDR3 nucleotides read TGTGCCAGCAGCCTCGTTCGGACGGACGAGCAGTACTTC. The chain uses TRBV12-3 or TRBV12-4 and TRBJ2-7; no reliable D call. Trimming removed 6 bases from V and 5 bases from J, with 14 bases in between. This CDR3 is 13 amino acids long.

The J gene is TRBJ2-5, the V gene TRBV29-1; 9 bases are a match to TRBD1. CDR3 length: 18 amino acids. CDR1 and CDR2 from the germline V gene are SQVTM and ANQGSEA. V was clipped by 2 bases and J by 4 bases; unmatched bases: 17. The CDR3 protein is CSVEFLRGQGSPLETQYF. The CDR3 nucleotides are TGCAGCGTTGAATTCCTTCGGGGACAGGGCTCCCCCCTAGAGACCCAGTACTTC. The full variable domain, its missing parts supplied by reference TRBV29-1 and TRBJ2-5, is SAVISQKPSRDICQRGTSLTIQCQVDSQVTMMFWYRQQPGQSLTLIATANQGSEATYESGFVIDKFPISRPNLTFSTLTVSNMSPEDSSIYLCSVEFLRGQGSPLETQYFGPGTRLLVL.

The rearrangement links TRBV6-2 or TRBV6-3 to TRBJ1-5; possibly TRBD1 for D (5 bases). The CDR3 spans 16 residues. V gave up 0 bases and J gave up 4 bases, with 13 bases separating them. Germline loops: CDR1 MNHEY, CDR2 SVGEGT. In DNA, the CDR3 is TGTGCCAGCAGTTACTCGAAGTCAGGGAGAAATCAGCCCCAGCATTTT. Its translation: CASSYSKSGRNQPQHF.

This chain connects TRBV5-6 to TRBJ2-3; 9 nucleotides match TRBD2. There are 16 residues in the CDR3. Germline CDR1 is SGHDT and CDR2 is YYEEEE. V was pared by 4 bases and J by 6 bases, with 12 bases of the junction left unmatched. In DNA, the CDR3 is TGTGCCAGCAGCCGGGATGCGGGAGGGCCATTGGATACGCAGTATTTT. Encoded protein: CASSRDAGGPLDTQYF.

The chain has TRBV12-3 or TRBV12-4 and TRBJ1-5; D might be TRBD1 (5 bases). Trimming removed 5 bases from V and 6 bases from J, with 14 bases in between. The CDR3 covers 14 residues. CDR3 protein: CASSRGQAGQPQHF. CDR3 bases: TGTGCCAGCAGTCGTGGACAAGCGGGTCAGCCCCAGCATTTT.

This rearrangement joins TRBV20-1 to TRBJ2-1; TRBD1 agrees at 8 bases. Germline lookup yields CDR1 DFQATT and CDR2 SNEGSKA (reference sequence). Trimming cost V 0 bases and J 8 bases; bases outside gene matches: 9. The CDR3 sequence is 15 residues long. The CDR3 sequence is CSARDWRQGIDEQFF. The CDR3 coding sequence is TGCAGTGCTAGAGATTGGAGACAGGGGATCGATGAGCAGTTCTTC.

The V gene is TRBV30, the J gene TRBJ2-7, with 10 bases aligning to TRBD1. This CDR3 is 14 amino acids long. The trim removed 1 base at V and 4 bases at J, leaving 4 bases unmatched. Per the germline V gene, CDR1 is GTSNPN and CDR2 is SVGIG (reference sequence). DNA of the CDR3: TGTGCCTGGAGTGAAGGGACAGGGGCATACGAGCAGTACTTC. Its protein product is CAWSEGTGAYEQYF.

This chain uses TRBV27 with TRBJ2-7; possibly TRBD2 for D (6 bases). The V gene lost 2 bases and the J gene lost 2 bases, with 16 bases spanning the gap. The CDR3 has 16 residues. Germline V gives CDR1 MNHEY, CDR2 SMNVEV (reference sequence). The CDR3 region has the DNA TGTGCCAGCAGTTTAACAACGGGAGACCTCACCTACGAGCAGTACTTC. Its protein is CASSLTTGDLTYEQYF.

The chain links TRBV4-1 to TRBJ2-7; D is uncertain. CDR3 length equals 14 residues. Per germline, CDR1 MGHRA and CDR2 YSYEKL. The V end lost 2 bases, the J end lost 4 bases, and 12 bases lay between the germline ends. CDR3 residues: CASSQTAAAYEQYF. The CDR3 DNA follows: TGCGCCAGCAGCCAAACTGCGGCCGCGTACGAGCAGTACTTC.

The rearrangement joins TRBV19 to TRBJ2-7; 7 bases align to TRBD1. Germline CDR1 LNHDA, CDR2 SQIVND (reference sequence). With 5 bases clipped from V and 2 bases from J, the junction kept 6 bases outside the gene matches. CDR3 length: 14 amino acids. CDR3 residues: CASSGDRETYEQYF. The CDR3 DNA reads as TGTGCCAGTAGTGGAGACAGGGAGACCTACGAGCAGTACTTC.

The chain has TRBV3-1 and TRBJ2-7; D tentatively reads TRBD1 or TRBD2 (5 bases each). The CDR3 runs to 17 residues. Trimming left V 4 bases short and J 2 bases short, with 21 bases between. CDR1 is LGHDT, CDR2 YNNKEL, per germline (reference sequence). CDR3 residues: CASSPQKGTRDPYEQYF. The CDR3, as DNA: TGTGCCAGCAGCCCTCAAAAAGGGACCCGAGACCCCTACGAGCAGTACTTC.

The CDR3 DNA sequence: TGTGCCAGCAGTTTAGGGCAGAACCAAGAGACCCAGTACTTC. The encoded protein is CASSLGQNQETQYF. The chain uses TRBV27 and TRBJ2-5, with D unclear. From germline, CDR1 is MNHEY and CDR2 SMNVEV (reference sequence). There are 14 residues in the CDR3. Between the trimmed V and J ends, which lost 2 bases and 0 bases, there was a span of 7 bases.

This rearrangement joins TRBV11-2 to TRBJ2-2, with TRBD1 matching over 7 bases. J was trimmed by 9 bases and V by 4 bases; bases with no gene match: 11. The CDR3 totals 15 residues. CDR1 SGHAT and CDR2 FQNNGV come from the germline V gene. CDR3 bases: TGTGCCAGCAGCTCCAAGGCCAGGGGGAGCAGGGAGCTGTTTTTT. Its protein is CASSSKARGSRELFF.

The J gene is TRBJ1-4, the V gene TRBV15; tentatively, D is TRBD1 (6 bases). The CDR3 runs 15 residues. Germline CDR1 is LNHNV and CDR2 is YYDKDF (reference sequence). V lost 3 bases and J 8 bases, leaving 16 bases between the germline ends. CDR3 region: CATSSFRVQGEKLFF. In nucleotides, the CDR3 is TGTGCCACCAGCAGTTTCAGGGTTCAGGGGGAAAAACTGTTTTTT.